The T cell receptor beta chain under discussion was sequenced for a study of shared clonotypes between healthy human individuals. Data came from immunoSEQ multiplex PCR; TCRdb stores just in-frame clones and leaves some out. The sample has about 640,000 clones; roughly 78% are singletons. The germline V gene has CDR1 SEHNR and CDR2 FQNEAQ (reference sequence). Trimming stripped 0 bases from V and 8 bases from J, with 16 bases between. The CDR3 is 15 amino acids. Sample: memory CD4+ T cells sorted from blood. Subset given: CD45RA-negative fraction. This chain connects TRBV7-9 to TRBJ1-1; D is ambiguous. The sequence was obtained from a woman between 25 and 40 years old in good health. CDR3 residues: CASSLAMGSSAEAFF. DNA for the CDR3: TGTGCCAGCAGCTTAGCGATGGGTAGTTCGGCAGAAGCTTTCTTT.